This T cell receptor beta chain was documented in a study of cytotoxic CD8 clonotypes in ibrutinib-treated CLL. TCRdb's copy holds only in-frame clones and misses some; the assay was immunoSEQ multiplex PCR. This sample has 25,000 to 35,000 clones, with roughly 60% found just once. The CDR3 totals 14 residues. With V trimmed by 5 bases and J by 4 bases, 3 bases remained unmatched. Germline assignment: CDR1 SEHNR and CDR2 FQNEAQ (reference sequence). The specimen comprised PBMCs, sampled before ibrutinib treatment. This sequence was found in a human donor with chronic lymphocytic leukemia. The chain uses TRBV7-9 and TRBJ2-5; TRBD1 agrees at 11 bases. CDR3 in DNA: TGTGCCAGCAGCCTGGACAGGGGGCGAGAGACCCAGTACTTC. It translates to CASSLDRGRETQYF.